This T cell receptor beta chain appears in the sequencing data of a study of blood T cell repertoires in COVID-19. This table comes from immunoSEQ multiplex PCR, and its TCRdb copy is limited to in-frame clones, with some not included. The data hold about 91,000 clones, with 82% observed a single time. The germline CDR1 and CDR2 sequences are SNHLY and FYNNEI. Deletions cut 4 bases from V and 2 bases from J, with 8 bases between. The CDR3 totals 14 residues. Material for sequencing was peripheral blood. The clonotype was recovered from a man aged 50 to 59 with active or convalescent COVID-19. The J gene is TRBJ1-4, the V gene TRBV2; D is possibly TRBD1 (5 bases). CDR3 protein: CASSAEGTNEKLFF. CDR3 sequence (DNA): TGTGCCAGCAGTGCGGAGGGGACTAATGAAAAACTGTTTTTT.